This entry lists 25 T cell receptor beta chains sequenced from one sample in a study of response to subunit inactivated influenza vaccine (dated by TCRdb to between 2018 and 2020). This specimen's time point label, per the study, means: more than 40 days after influenza vaccine administration. Preparation of the library involved RT-PCR. Sequencing took place on an Illumina HiSeq 2500. TCRdb handled the public reads itself, with Q25 trimming in fastp and clone calling in MiXCR, and kept productive beta chains. Rows are unified per CDR3 protein, each entry keeping the most common DNA and genes. Counted in this sample were 540,000 or so distinct CDR3 sequences; approximately 13% of them appeared once. The ten largest clonotypes hold around 12% of the sample. Material: PBMCs from blood, obtained more than 35 days after vaccination. These receptors all come from a man aged 45 to 65 who received an inactivated influenza vaccine. Donor details come from another sample of the same person, matched by shared clones.

This clonotype has a count of ten or more. The V gene is TRBV12-3 or TRBV12-4, the J gene TRBJ2-3; weak D call: TRBD1 (6 bases). Trimming took 6 bases from V and 0 from J, leaving 10 bases between them. The CDR3 runs 14 residues. CDR3 amino acids: CASRKQGSTDTQYF. CDR3 DNA sequence: TGTGCCAGCAGGAAACAGGGAAGCACAGATACGCAGTATTTT.

This clonotype was recorded a few times. The V and J genes are TRBV28 and TRBJ2-7, with a possible D match to TRBD1 (5 bases). Germline V CDR1 and CDR2: MDHEN, SYDVKM. This CDR3 spans 13 amino acids. Trimming stripped 4 bases from V and 12 bases from J, with 19 bases between. The CDR3 reads CASSSTPMTVLYF. The CDR3 bases are TGTGCCAGCAGTTCCACGCCGATGACAGTCCTGTACTTC.

This clonotype was counted a few times. The V gene is TRBV15, the J gene TRBJ1-5; maybe TRBD1 (5 bases). The germline V gene encodes CDR1 LNHNV and CDR2 YYDKDF (reference sequence). The CDR3 consists of 17 residues. The V and J ends lost 3 bases and 3 bases respectively, with 18 bases between them. CDR3 sequence: CATSSGRRSGVNQPQHF. In DNA form, the CDR3 reads TGTGCCACCAGCAGTGGCAGGAGATCGGGGGTCAATCAGCCCCAGCATTTT.

V usage is TRBV7-9 and J usage is TRBJ2-7; 11 bases align to TRBD2. Per the germline V gene, CDR1 is SEHNR and CDR2 is FQNEAQ (reference sequence). Trimming at V came to 10 bases and at J to 5 bases, leaving 4 bases not matched to a gene. The CDR3 covers 12 residues. The CDR3 DNA is TGTGCCACCCTACTAGCGGGGGACGAGCAGTACTTC. It translates to CATLLAGDEQYF.

This clonotype showed up many times. The genes are TRBV4-3 and TRBJ1-6; D is unresolved. Per the germline V gene, CDR1 is LGHNA and CDR2 is YSLEER. V lost 0 bases to trimming and J lost 10 bases, with 7 bases between them. This CDR3 has 13 amino acids. DNA for the CDR3: TGCGCCAGCAGCCAAGAGGAATACTCACCCCTCCACTTT. It encodes CASSQEEYSPLHF.

This clonotype was observed a few times. This rearrangement joins TRBV12-3 or TRBV12-4 to TRBJ2-3; TRBD2 matches at 9 bases. Unmatched junction bases numbered 7, after V lost 5 bases and J lost 1 base. This CDR3 region has 16 residues. The CDR3 here is CASSKRVAGGTDTQYF. In DNA form, the CDR3 reads TGTGCCAGCAGTAAGCGCGTAGCGGGGGGCACAGATACGCAGTATTTT.

This clonotype occurred a few times. The chain couples TRBV6-2 or TRBV6-3 to TRBJ2-7; D might be TRBD1 (6 bases). Looked up from germline, CDR1 is MNHEY and CDR2 is SVGEGT. Trimming removed 6 bases from V and 7 bases from J, with 16 bases in between. There are 13 residues in the CDR3. In DNA, the CDR3 is TGTGCCAGCAGGGGTACAGGGTCGGGTGAGCAGTACTTC. The encoded protein is CASRGTGSGEQYF.

This clonotype was recorded a few times. V gene TRBV6-1 combines with J gene TRBJ2-3; TRBD1 matches 7 bases. The germline CDR1 and CDR2 sequences are MNHNS and SASEGT. V trimming: 8 bases; J trimming: 3 bases; junction bases outside the gene matches: 5. This CDR3 has 13 residues. The CDR3 here is CASPGQLTDTQYF. For the CDR3, the DNA is TGTGCCAGCCCGGGACAGCTAACAGATACGCAGTATTTT.

This clonotype occurred many times. The V and J genes are TRBV4-3 and TRBJ2-1, with D perhaps matching TRBD1 (6 bases). V was shortened by 3 bases and J by 4 bases, with 13 bases between the two germline ends. The germline CDR1 and CDR2 sequences are LGHNA and YSLEER. This CDR3 region has 15 residues. CDR3 DNA: TGCGCCAGCAGCCAGGGTCGAGGACAGTACAATGAGCAGTTCTTC. Translating it yields CASSQGRGQYNEQFF.

CDR3: CASSPFGTSGSYEQYF. In DNA, the CDR3 is TGTGCCAGCAGTCCCTTCGGGACTAGCGGTTCCTACGAGCAGTACTTC. V is TRBV5-4 and J is TRBJ2-7; 11 bases match TRBD2. V gave up 5 bases and J gave up 1 base; unmatched junction bases: 8. Germline V CDR1 and CDR2: SGHNT, YYREEE (reference sequence). The CDR3 extends over 16 amino acids. Based on the CDR3 plus reference TRBV5-4 and TRBJ2-7, the full variable domain is ETGVTQSPTHLIKTRGQQVTLRCSSQSGHNTVSWYQQALGQGPQFIFQYYREEENGRGNFPPRFSGLQFPNYSSELNVNALELDDSALYLCASSPFGTSGSYEQYFGPGTRLTVT.

The CDR3 here is CASSKGLAGVGHEQYF. In nucleotides, the CDR3 is TGTGCCAGCAGCAAGGGACTAGCGGGAGTTGGGCATGAGCAGTACTTC. The rearrangement joins TRBV7-2 to TRBJ2-7; the match to TRBD2 covers 14 bases. Losses at the gene ends were 5 bases for V and 7 bases for J; bases not matched to a gene: 10. Germline CDR1 is SGHTA and CDR2 is FQGNSA. CDR3 size: 16 residues.

The rearrangement uses TRBV7-2 and TRBJ2-3, with 9 bases lining up with TRBD2. Germline CDR1 SGHTA, CDR2 FQGNSA. The trim removed 3 bases at V and 5 bases at J, leaving 9 bases unmatched. The CDR3 consists of 16 residues. Here the CDR3 reads CASSFLGSGGVDTQYF. As DNA, the CDR3 is TGTGCCAGCAGCTTCCTAGGTAGCGGGGGAGTAGATACGCAGTATTTT.

The rearrangement uses TRBV5-1 and TRBJ2-3; TRBD1 aligns across 11 bases. Germline V gene sequence: CDR1 SGHRS, CDR2 YFSETQ. The CDR3 is 17 residues long. Trimming cost V 4 bases and J 4 bases; bases outside gene matches: 11. CDR3 region: CASSIFSGTGGSDTQYF. CDR3 sequence (DNA): TGCGCCAGCAGCATTTTTTCCGGGACAGGGGGGTCAGATACGCAGTATTTT.

In its sample, this clonotype was seen a few times. This chain connects TRBV7-2 to TRBJ1-2; 10 bases line up with TRBD1. V shed 5 bases, J shed 0 bases, and the junction held 6 bases outside the gene matches. Germline CDR1 is SGHTA and CDR2 is FQGNSA. The CDR3 consists of 16 residues. This chain's CDR3 is CASSGGQGTPNYGYTF. The CDR3, as DNA: TGTGCCAGCAGCGGGGGACAGGGGACGCCTAACTATGGCTACACCTTC.

The chain links TRBV3-1 to TRBJ2-2; D is unclear. This CDR3 is 12 amino acids long. Deletions cut 2 bases from V and 3 bases from J, with 1 base between. Germline V lookup: CDR1 LGHDT, CDR2 YNNKEL (reference sequence). In DNA, the CDR3 is TGTGCCAGCAGCCAACACACCGGGGAGCTGTTTTTT. This codes for CASSQHTGELFF.

The chain couples TRBV3-1 to TRBJ2-1, with D unresolved. This CDR3 is built from 13 residues. V was clipped by 4 bases and J by 8 bases, with 12 bases between them. The germline gives CDR1 LGHDT, CDR2 YNNKEL (reference sequence). This chain's CDR3 is CASSLFRADEQFF. CDR3 in DNA: TGTGCCAGCAGCCTCTTTAGGGCCGATGAGCAGTTCTTC.

In this sample, this clonotype turned up a few times. This chain links TRBV12-3 or TRBV12-4 with TRBJ1-6, with 8 bases that match TRBD1. The CDR3 runs to 13 residues. Germline trimming cut 4 bases from V and 9 bases from J; bases unmatched to any gene: 2. The CDR3 spells CASSSDRVSPLHF. The CDR3 coding sequence is TGTGCCAGCAGTTCGGACAGGGTTTCACCCCTCCACTTT.

The chain employs TRBV7-2 and TRBJ2-7; a possible D gene is TRBD2 (6 bases). The germline V and J ends were trimmed by 2 bases and 5 bases, with 16 bases remaining between them. Germline lookup yields CDR1 SGHTA and CDR2 FQGNSA. This CDR3 comprises 15 residues. CDR3 coding DNA: TGTGCCAGCAGCTTATTGGGTGGGGGGATCGACGAGCAGTACTTC. This translates into CASSLLGGGIDEQYF.

The sample holds a few counts of this clonotype. This chain joins TRBV6-1 and TRBJ2-2, with 8 bases lining up with TRBD1. After removal of 6 bases from V and 5 bases from J, the junction contained 14 bases not matched to a gene. This CDR3 has 17 residues. Germline-derived CDR1 and CDR2 are MNHNS and SASEGT. The CDR3 sequence: CASSPSTGGVLTGELFF. The CDR3 nucleotides read TGTGCCAGCAGCCCCTCCACAGGGGGTGTTCTAACCGGGGAGCTGTTTTTT.

This clonotype was observed a handful of times. The chain couples TRBV4-3 to TRBJ1-5, with 10 bases aligning to TRBD1. CDR1 and CDR2 (germline): LGHNA, YSLEER. The CDR3 consists of 15 residues. V gave up 4 bases and J gave up 6 bases; unmatched junction bases: 6. CDR3 loop: CASSLGTGEAQPQHF. Here the CDR3 DNA reads TGCGCCAGCAGCCTTGGGACAGGGGAGGCTCAGCCCCAGCATTTT.

The chain is built from TRBV6-2 or TRBV6-3 and TRBJ1-5, with D hard to call. The CDR3 length is 14 residues. Trimming took 7 bases from V and 1 from J, leaving 11 bases between them. CDR1 and CDR2 from the germline V gene are MNHEY and SVGEGT. The CDR3 nucleotides are TGTGCCAGCAATGAGGGCACGAGCAATCAGCCCCAGCATTTT. Translated, it gives CASNEGTSNQPQHF.

This clonotype showed up just a few times. The rearrangement joins TRBV7-9 to TRBJ1-6, with 7 nucleotides matching TRBD1. Trimming cost V 5 bases and J 5 bases; bases outside gene matches: 6. The CDR3 has 15 amino acids. In germline, CDR1 is SEHNR, CDR2 FQNEAQ (reference sequence). CDR3 protein: CASSRAGQNNSPLHF. The CDR3 coding sequence is TGTGCCAGCAGCCGCGCGGGACAGAATAATTCACCCCTCCACTTT.

In this sample, this clonotype turned up a few times. CDR3 sequence (DNA): TGTGCCAGCAGTTATGACATCCTTCAATTAAACACTGAAGCTTTCTTT. Its protein product is CASSYDILQLNTEAFF. The chain couples TRBV6-5 to TRBJ1-1; no firm D call. Germline CDR1 is MNHEY and CDR2 is SVGAGI. This CDR3 has 16 amino acids. V lost 3 bases and J 2 bases, leaving 16 bases between the germline ends.

This chain links TRBV5-4 with TRBJ2-7; the D gene is possibly TRBD2 (6 bases). Germline assignment: CDR1 SGHNT and CDR2 YYREEE (reference sequence). V was shortened by 3 bases and J by 2 bases, with 15 bases between the two germline ends. The length of the CDR3 is 15 residues. The CDR3 spells CASSSRDSRPYEQYF. In DNA, the CDR3 is TGTGCCAGCAGCTCGCGGGACTCCAGACCCTACGAGCAGTACTTC.

This clonotype was seen more than once but under ten times. The chain has TRBV28 and TRBJ2-3; 8 nucleotides line up with TRBD1. CDR1 is MDHEN, CDR2 SYDVKM, per germline. CDR3 size: 15 residues. V was clipped by 6 bases and J by 0 bases; unmatched bases: 5. The chain's CDR3 is CASSRGQGSTDTQYF. CDR3 bases: TGTGCCAGCAGCCGAGGACAGGGAAGCACAGATACGCAGTATTTT.